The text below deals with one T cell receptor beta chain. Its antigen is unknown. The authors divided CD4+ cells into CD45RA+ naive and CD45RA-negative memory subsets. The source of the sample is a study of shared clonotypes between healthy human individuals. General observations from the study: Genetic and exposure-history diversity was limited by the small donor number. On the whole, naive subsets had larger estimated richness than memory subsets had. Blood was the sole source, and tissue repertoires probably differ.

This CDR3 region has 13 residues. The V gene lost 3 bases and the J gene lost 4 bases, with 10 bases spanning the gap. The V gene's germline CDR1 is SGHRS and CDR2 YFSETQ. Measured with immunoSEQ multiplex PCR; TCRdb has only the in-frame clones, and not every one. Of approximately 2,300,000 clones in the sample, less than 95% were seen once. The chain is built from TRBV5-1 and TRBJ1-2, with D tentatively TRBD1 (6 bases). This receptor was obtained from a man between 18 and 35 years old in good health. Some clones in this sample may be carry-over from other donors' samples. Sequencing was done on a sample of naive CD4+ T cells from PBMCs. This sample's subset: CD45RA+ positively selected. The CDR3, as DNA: TGCGCCAGCAGCTCACAGGGTAGCTATGGCTACACCTTC. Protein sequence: CASSSQGSYGYTF. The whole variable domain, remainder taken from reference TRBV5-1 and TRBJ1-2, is KAGVTQTPRYLIKTRGQQVTLSCSPISGHRSVSWYQQTPGQGLQFLFEYFSETQRNKGNFPGRFSGRQFSNSRSEMNVSTLELGDSALYLCASSSQGSYGYTFGSGTRLTVV.